Presented here are 30 T cell receptor beta chains from one specimen sequenced in a study of Ad26.COV2.S vaccination and SARS-CoV-2 variants. The assay was immunoSEQ multiplex PCR, and TCRdb's table has in-frame clones only and misses some. Among hundreds of thousands of clones listed, 86% were seen once. Specified treatment: over 15 received Ad26.COV2.S at low or high dose, single or two shots; about 5 received placebo; per-sample allocation not given. The samples date from day 63 after the first vaccine or placebo injection. Sequencing used peripheral blood, obtained in a trial of Ad26.COV2.S vaccine versus placebo. The receptors stem from a person between 18 and 65 years old who received the Ad26.COV2.S COVID-19 vaccine or a placebo.

The rearrangement joins TRBV18 to TRBJ1-2, with D perhaps TRBD1 (6 bases). The germline V gene encodes CDR1 KGHSH and CDR2 LQKENI. Trimming stripped 1 base from V and 5 bases from J, with 17 bases between. The CDR3 covers 16 residues. The CDR3 nucleotides read TGTGCCAGCTCACCACGTCAGGGGCTGTCCAATTATGGCTACACCTTC. Encoded protein: CASSPRQGLSNYGYTF.

The chain links TRBV6-5 to TRBJ2-1; 7 bases map to TRBD2. With 3 bases clipped from V and 7 bases from J, the junction kept 9 bases outside the gene matches. The germline V gene has CDR1 MNHEY and CDR2 SVGAGI. This CDR3 is built from 15 residues. The CDR3 spells CASSYRRVGGNEQFF. The CDR3 DNA reads TGTGCCAGCAGTTATCGAAGGGTGGGGGGGAATGAGCAGTTCTTC.

This clone turned up a few times. This chain links TRBV6-2 or TRBV6-3 with TRBJ1-6, with no clear D. Trimming took 4 bases from V and 9 from J, leaving 16 bases between them. The CDR3 runs to 15 residues. The germline V gene encodes CDR1 MNHEY and CDR2 SVGEGT. The CDR3 region is CASSSASFRRSPLHF. CDR3 nucleotides: TGTGCCAGCAGTTCAGCCTCCTTCAGGCGTTCACCCCTCCACTTT.

As DNA, the CDR3 is TGTGCCAGCAGTTCTTTTAGAGGGGTAGGCGAGCAGTACTTC. Its translation is CASSSFRGVGEQYF. The chain joins TRBV28 to TRBJ2-7; D assignment may be TRBD1 or TRBD2 (5 bases each). Germline V gene sequence: CDR1 MDHEN, CDR2 SYDVKM. Between the trimmed V and J ends, which lost 4 bases and 6 bases, there was a span of 16 bases. CDR3 size: 14 residues.

J is TRBJ2-3 and V is TRBV28; D uncertain. The germline gives CDR1 MDHEN, CDR2 SYDVKM. Trimming removed 5 bases from V and 7 bases from J, with 7 bases in between. This CDR3 spans 11 amino acids. This CDR3 is CASSRRNTQYF. CDR3 DNA: TGTGCCAGCAGTCGCCGGAATACGCAGTATTTT.

In its sample, this clone was seen once. This chain connects TRBV7-2 to TRBJ2-3, with D possibly matching TRBD1 (5 bases). The CDR3 runs 16 residues. Germline CDR1 SGHTA, CDR2 FQGNSA. Trimming took off 5 bases at V and 0 bases at J, with 15 bases between the two ends. The CDR3 loop is CASSPQAFSSTDTQYF. CDR3 DNA sequence: TGTGCCAGCAGCCCACAGGCTTTCTCTAGCACAGATACGCAGTATTTT.

This chain links TRBV5-4 with TRBJ2-3, with unresolved D. Trimming removed 4 bases at V and 0 bases at J, with 15 bases between. The CDR3 has 16 amino acids. Germline V gives CDR1 SGHNT, CDR2 YYREEE (reference sequence). The CDR3 protein is CASSIIGIASTDTQYF. The CDR3 DNA follows: TGTGCCAGCAGCATAATAGGCATAGCTAGCACAGATACGCAGTATTTT.

The chain recombines TRBV7-2 with TRBJ1-6, with D perhaps matching TRBD1 (5 bases). The CDR3 is 15 amino acids. V was clipped by 5 bases and J by 6 bases, with 14 bases between them. The germline CDR1 and CDR2 sequences are SGHTA and FQGNSA. The CDR3 nucleotides read TGTGCCAGCAGCCCCCGGGACGGTACTAATTCACCCCTCCACTTT. Encoded protein: CASSPRDGTNSPLHF. Full variable domain (outside the CDR3, taken from reference TRBV7-2 and TRBJ1-6): GAGVSQSPSNKVTEKGKDVELRCDPISGHTALYWYRQSLGQGLEFLIYFQGNSAPDKSGLPSDRFSAERTGGSVSTLTIQRTQQEDSAVYLCASSPRDGTNSPLHFGNGTRLTVT.

The chain employs TRBV20-1 and TRBJ2-7, with a possible D match to TRBD2 (6 bases). V was pared by 3 bases and J by 0 bases, with 18 bases between. Per germline, CDR1 DFQATT and CDR2 SNEGSKA (reference sequence). The CDR3 runs 16 residues. This CDR3 is CSASEGGSWSSYEQYF. As DNA, the CDR3 is TGCAGTGCTAGTGAGGGAGGATCTTGGAGCTCCTACGAGCAGTACTTC.

This clone was found a few times. The chain combines TRBV27 with TRBJ1-6; weak D call: TRBD1 (6 bases). The CDR3 has 15 residues. V gave up 6 bases and J gave up 10 bases, with 19 bases separating them. In germline, CDR1 is MNHEY, CDR2 SMNVEV (reference sequence). The CDR3 loop is CASSVRGGKLSPLHF. The CDR3 DNA sequence: TGTGCCAGCAGCGTAAGGGGGGGCAAGCTATCACCCCTCCACTTT.

This chain joins TRBV9 and TRBJ1-6; D remains unclear. CDR1 is SGDLS, CDR2 YYNGEE, per germline. The CDR3 length is 17 residues. V lost 0 bases and J lost 0, with 10 bases in between. The CDR3 region is CASSVGARSSYNSPLHF. In DNA, the CDR3 is TGTGCCAGCAGCGTAGGGGCACGGAGCTCCTATAATTCACCCCTCCACTTT.

This clone was observed a single time. This rearrangement joins TRBV28 to TRBJ1-4; no clear D gene. The ends were cut back, 5 bases at V and 7 bases at J, with 14 bases in the middle. The CDR3 runs to 14 residues. Germline V gene lookup returns CDR1 MDHEN and CDR2 SYDVKM. The CDR3 loop reads CASSVAGGSEKLFF. The CDR3 bases are TGTGCCAGCAGTGTCGCAGGAGGGAGTGAAAAACTGTTTTTT. The full variable domain, completed using reference TRBV28 and TRBJ1-4, is DVKVTQSSRYLVKRTGEKVFLECVQDMDHENMFWYRQDPGLGLRLIYFSYDVKMKEKGDIPEGYSVSREKKERFSLILESASTNQTSMYLCASSVAGGSEKLFFGSGTQLSVL.

CDR3 nucleotide sequence: TGTGCCAGTAGTATGGTTAGGCCCAACAGACCTGGAAACACCATATATTTT. This translates into CASSMVRPNRPGNTIYF. The rearrangement joins TRBV19 to TRBJ1-3, with D unclear. Between the trimmed V and J ends, which lost 3 bases and 2 bases, there was a span of 17 bases. This CDR3 contains 17 residues. CDR1 LNHDA and CDR2 SQIVND come from the germline V gene (reference sequence).

This clone was detected once. The chain carries TRBV5-6 and TRBJ1-4, with D perhaps TRBD1 (5 bases). In germline, CDR1 is SGHDT, CDR2 YYEEEE. The CDR3 spans 17 residues. V gave up 0 bases and J gave up 0 bases, with 12 bases separating them. The CDR3 sequence is CASSLGQGVATNEKLFF. For the CDR3, the DNA is TGTGCCAGCAGCTTGGGGCAGGGAGTTGCAACTAATGAAAAACTGTTTTTT.

The chain couples TRBV28 to TRBJ2-1, with TRBD2 matching over 11 bases. Germline trimming cut 6 bases from V and 15 bases from J; bases unmatched to any gene: 7. In germline, CDR1 is MDHEN, CDR2 SYDVKM. This CDR3 spans 12 amino acids. CDR3 nucleotides: TGTGCCAGCAGACCTCTAGCGGGAGGTTGGTTCTTC. It specifies CASRPLAGGWFF.

The CDR3 DNA is TGTGCCAGCAGCGCCTCTACGCGGGCCGACAATGAGCAGTTCTTC. Amino acid sequence: CASSASTRADNEQFF. The chain links TRBV9 to TRBJ2-1; D might be TRBD2 (5 bases). V shed 3 bases and J shed 5 bases, with 15 bases lying between them. Germline CDR1 is SGDLS and CDR2 is YYNGEE. The CDR3 is made up of 15 amino acids.

The V call is TRBV7-9, the J call TRBJ2-5; 9 bases agree with TRBD1. CDR3 size: 14 residues. Germline V CDR1 and CDR2: SEHNR, FQNEAQ (reference sequence). Trimming took 4 bases from V and 3 from J; bases not matched to a gene: 3. This CDR3 reads CASSSGQGKETQYF. CDR3 DNA sequence: TGTGCCAGCAGCTCCGGACAGGGGAAAGAGACCCAGTACTTC. Supplemented by reference TRBV7-9 and TRBJ2-5, the full variable domain reads DTGVSQNPRHKITKRGQNVTFRCDPISEHNRLYWYRQTLGQGPEFLTYFQNEAQLEKSRLLSDRFSAERPKGSFSTLEIQRTEQGDSAMYLCASSSGQGKETQYFGPGTRLLVL.

The rearrangement uses TRBV11-2 and TRBJ2-7; TRBD1 matches 8 bases. This CDR3 has 14 residues. V shed 3 bases, J shed 5 bases, and the junction held 6 bases outside the gene matches. In germline, CDR1 is SGHAT, CDR2 FQNNGV. CDR3 bases: TGTGCCAGCAGCTTTAAGGACAGGGCGGACGAGCAGTACTTC. Translating it yields CASSFKDRADEQYF.

The chain is built from TRBV11-2 and TRBJ2-3, with D possibly being TRBD2 (6 bases). Germline CDR1 SGHAT, CDR2 FQNNGV. CDR3 length: 17 residues. Trimming stripped 5 bases from V and 6 bases from J, with 24 bases between. In DNA form, the CDR3 reads TGTGCCAGCAGCCGTCTTCGACGACGGGGGAGCCAGGATACGCAGTATTTT. This encodes CASSRLRRRGSQDTQYF.

This clone was counted only a few times. The chain uses TRBV5-1 and TRBJ1-6; 11 nucleotides align to TRBD1. CDR1 is SGHRS and CDR2 is YFSETQ in the germline V gene. CDR3 size: 16 residues. Trimming removed 3 bases from V and 8 bases from J; junction bases left unmatched: 7. CDR3 in amino acids: CASSSAGTGGHSPLHF. CDR3 DNA sequence: TGCGCCAGCAGCTCTGCCGGGACAGGGGGACATTCACCCCTCCACTTT.

The chain uses TRBV11-2 and TRBJ2-5; D remains unclear. The CDR3 has 13 residues. Between the trimmed V and J ends, which lost 2 bases and 2 bases, there was a span of 6 bases. Germline assignment: CDR1 SGHAT and CDR2 FQNNGV. The CDR3 here is CASSLRIQETQYF. The CDR3 DNA reads as TGTGCCAGCAGCTTAAGGATTCAAGAGACCCAGTACTTC. Looking up the rest from reference TRBV11-2 and TRBJ2-5 gives the full variable domain: EAGVAQSPRYKIIEKRQSVAFWCNPISGHATLYWYQQILGQGPKLLIQFQNNGVVDDSQLPKDRFSAERLKGVDSTLKIQPAKLEDSAVYLCASSLRIQETQYFGPGTRLLVL.

The genes are TRBV10-3 and TRBJ2-1; 9 nucleotides match TRBD2. From germline, CDR1 is ENHRY and CDR2 SYGVKD. The CDR3 totals 16 residues. Trimming at V came to 6 bases and at J to 7 bases, leaving 13 bases not matched to a gene. The CDR3 here is CAISDPGLARKNEQFF. The CDR3 bases are TGTGCCATCAGCGACCCGGGACTAGCAAGGAAGAATGAGCAGTTCTTC.

This rearrangement joins TRBV24-1 to TRBJ2-2; D is unresolved. CDR1 and CDR2 from the germline V gene are KGHDR and SFDVKD. CDR3 length: 14 residues. The ends were cut back, 0 bases at V and 5 bases at J, with 6 bases in the middle. CDR3 sequence: CATSDLGDTGELFF. Written as DNA, the CDR3 is TGTGCCACCAGTGATTTGGGGGATACCGGGGAGCTGTTTTTT.

The chain links TRBV6-2 or TRBV6-3 to TRBJ2-3; TRBD1 agrees at 8 bases. Germline assignment: CDR1 MNHEY and CDR2 SVGEGT. With 5 bases clipped from V and 6 bases from J, the junction kept 1 base outside the gene matches. The CDR3 length is 12 residues. This CDR3 is CASSRQGDTQYF. As DNA, the CDR3 is TGTGCCAGCAGTCGACAGGGGGATACGCAGTATTTT.

A few counts support this clone. The chain is built from TRBV7-2 and TRBJ1-5; possibly TRBD1 for D (5 bases). This CDR3 has 16 residues. Trimming pared 0 bases from V and 2 bases from J, leaving 11 bases between. Germline lookup yields CDR1 SGHTA and CDR2 FQGNSA. CDR3 protein: CASSLAPQGGNQPQHF. The CDR3 DNA reads as TGTGCCAGCAGCTTAGCGCCCCAGGGAGGCAATCAGCCCCAGCATTTT.

The genes are TRBV7-6 and TRBJ2-1, with TRBD1 matching 10 bases. The CDR3 length is 16 residues. V shed 5 bases and J 4 bases; nucleotides not matched to a gene: 8. Germline-derived CDR1 and CDR2 are SGHVS and FNYEAQ. CDR3 in DNA: TGTGCCAGCAGCCCATACCGGGACAGGGGATACAATGAGCAGTTCTTC. As protein: CASSPYRDRGYNEQFF.

The rearrangement uses TRBV4-3 and TRBJ2-3; possible D gene TRBD2, 6 bases. The germline V gene encodes CDR1 LGHNA and CDR2 YSLEER. The CDR3 spans 16 residues. Between the trimmed V and J ends, which lost 2 bases and 1 base, there was a span of 13 bases. In DNA, the CDR3 is TGCGCCAGCAGCCAATCCGGGGGATGGGGCACAGATACGCAGTATTTT. Protein: CASSQSGGWGTDTQYF.

The chain links TRBV27 to TRBJ2-1, with 7 positions matching TRBD2. The CDR3 loop spans 16 amino acids. Germline V gene sequence: CDR1 MNHEY, CDR2 SMNVEV (reference sequence). V lost 3 bases to trimming and J lost 10 bases; unmatched junction nucleotides: 15. The CDR3: CASSFPRASGVAEQFF. In DNA, the CDR3 is TGTGCCAGCAGTTTCCCGCGTGCTAGCGGAGTGGCCGAGCAGTTCTTC.

This clone has more than one count but fewer than ten. V is TRBV20-1 and J is TRBJ2-1; 7 bases fit TRBD2. This CDR3 is built from 11 residues. Germline loops: CDR1 DFQATT, CDR2 SNEGSKA (reference sequence). The CDR3 reads CSSGDYNEQFF. CDR3 sequence (DNA): TGCAGCAGCGGGGACTACAATGAGCAGTTCTTC.

The rearrangement links TRBV28 to TRBJ2-7; TRBD1 matches 8 bases. This CDR3 has 14 residues. Germline loops: CDR1 MDHEN, CDR2 SYDVKM. The ends lost 5 bases at V and 4 bases at J; junction bases unmatched: 7. The CDR3 DNA follows: TGTGCCAGCAGTGAGGACAGGGTTAGGTACGAGCAGTACTTC. It specifies CASSEDRVRYEQYF.